This TCR beta chain was identified during a study of CD8 T cells in ankylosing spondylitis. TCRdb analysed the 5' RACE reads with MiXCR anew, one entry per CDR3 protein. The sample lists more than 250,000 distinct CDR3 sequences; roughly 12% were seen once. Trimming took off 5 bases at V and 6 bases at J, with 14 bases between the two ends. Germline V CDR1 and CDR2: SGHTA, FQGNSA. CDR3 size: 13 residues. The TCR comes from a female donor with ankylosing spondylitis or in good health (not recorded which). What was sequenced was blood, either unsorted or a sorted T cell fraction (not recorded which). This chain connects TRBV7-2 to TRBJ2-7, with a tentative D call TRBD1 (5 bases). CDR3 bases: TGTGCCAGCAGCCCCGGTGGGGCCCGCGAGCAGTACTTC. It yields the protein CASSPGGAREQYF.